The 30 T cell receptor beta chains listed next were all sequenced from one sample in a study of control samples from healthy donors and cancer patients. The method was immunoSEQ multiplex PCR; TCRdb's version includes in-frame clones alone and lacks a portion of them. The data show approximately 170,000 clones, with around 90% seen just once and around 5.1% held by the top ten. The sequencing sample was made of blood. These receptors all come from a woman in her 30s in good health.

The rearrangement uses TRBV5-6 and TRBJ1-4; 7 nucleotides align to TRBD1. CDR1 and CDR2 from the germline V gene are SGHDT and YYEEEE. After removal of 3 bases from V and 5 bases from J, the junction contained 7 bases not matched to a gene. The CDR3 covers 15 residues. The CDR3 loop reads CASSSRQGGNEKLFF. The CDR3 DNA sequence: TGTGCCAGCAGCTCCAGACAGGGCGGCAATGAAAAACTGTTTTTT.

This chain links TRBV14 with TRBJ2-5; D possibly corresponds to TRBD1 (6 bases). The CDR3 spans 13 residues. Between the trimmed V and J ends, which lost 2 bases and 5 bases, there was a span of 9 bases. CDR1 and CDR2 from the germline V gene are SGHDN and FVKESK. Here the CDR3 DNA reads TGTGCCAGCAGCCAAACGAGGGGGGAGACCCAGTACTTC. It specifies CASSQTRGETQYF.

This clone has only one observation. The chain combines TRBV7-9 with TRBJ1-3; 10 bases are shared with TRBD1. V shed 4 bases and J 0 bases; nucleotides not matched to a gene: 6. The V gene's germline CDR1 is SEHNR and CDR2 FQNEAQ (reference sequence). The CDR3 sequence is 17 residues long. The CDR3 protein is CASSWGTGANSGNTIYF. CDR3 sequence (DNA): TGTGCCAGCAGCTGGGGGACAGGGGCCAACTCTGGAAACACCATATATTTT. Full variable domain (rest looked up from reference TRBV7-9 and TRBJ1-3): DTGVSQNPRHKITKRGQNVTFRCDPISEHNRLYWYRQTLGQGPEFLTYFQNEAQLEKSRLLSDRFSAERPKGSFSTLEIQRTEQGDSAMYLCASSWGTGANSGNTIYFGEGSWLTVV.

The rearrangement joins TRBV16 to TRBJ1-1, with D uncertain. The CDR3 is made up of 13 amino acids. Per germline, CDR1 KGHSY and CDR2 FQNENV. Trimming cost V 0 bases and J 0 bases, with 2 bases left between them. The CDR3 is CASSQSVNTEAFF. CDR3 nucleotide sequence: TGTGCCAGCAGCCAATCAGTGAACACTGAAGCTTTCTTT.

This clone was seen a single time. CDR3 in amino acids: CATSRDHQGSREAFF. For the CDR3, the DNA is TGTGCCACCAGCAGAGATCACCAGGGTTCCCGAGAGGCTTTCTTT. This chain uses TRBV15 with TRBJ1-1; D may be TRBD1 (5 bases). Germline-derived CDR1 and CDR2 are LNHNV and YYDKDF (reference sequence). V lost 0 bases, J lost 11 bases, and 19 bases lay in between. The CDR3 sequence is 15 residues long.

The rearrangement uses TRBV2 and TRBJ1-2; D may be TRBD1 (6 bases). Trimming shortened V by 7 bases and J by 8 bases, and 20 bases separated the two germline ends. The V gene's germline CDR1 is SNHLY and CDR2 FYNNEI. The CDR3 is 14 residues long. The CDR3 spells CASTQLGGAGGYTF. The CDR3 bases are TGTGCCAGCACCCAGCTTGGGGGGGCCGGAGGCTACACCTTC.

The chain joins TRBV7-9 to TRBJ2-1, with no clear D. Germline V gives CDR1 SEHNR, CDR2 FQNEAQ (reference sequence). CDR3 length equals 13 residues. V was clipped by 0 bases and J by 9 bases, with 9 bases between them. This CDR3 is CASSLATQIEQFF. CDR3 coding DNA: TGTGCCAGCAGCTTAGCCACCCAGATTGAGCAGTTCTTC.

V gene TRBV18 combines with J gene TRBJ1-2, with a possible D match to TRBD1 (6 bases). There are 15 residues in the CDR3. V lost 1 base and J lost 8, with 17 bases in between. Germline values: CDR1 KGHSH, CDR2 LQKENI. The CDR3 loop is CASSPQDSTGTGYTF. CDR3 DNA sequence: TGTGCCAGCTCACCACAGGACTCGACAGGCACGGGCTACACCTTC.

The V call is TRBV19, the J call TRBJ2-3; no definite D call. The CDR3 length is 14 residues. Trimming stripped 7 bases from V and 0 bases from J, with 11 bases between. Germline loops: CDR1 LNHDA, CDR2 SQIVND (reference sequence). The CDR3 sequence is CASMRRSSTDTQYF. The CDR3 region has the DNA TGTGCCAGTATGAGGCGGTCTAGCACAGATACGCAGTATTTT.

V and J are TRBV6-1 and TRBJ2-7; 9 positions match TRBD1. CDR3 length: 15 residues. The germline gives CDR1 MNHNS, CDR2 SASEGT. The J segment lost 5 bases and the V segment lost 2 bases, leaving 7 bases of the junction unmatched. CDR3 nucleotides: TGTGCCAGCAGTGAACCCGGGACAGGGATAAACGAGCAGTACTTC. It encodes CASSEPGTGINEQYF.

The chain joins TRBV11-2 to TRBJ2-2, with D hard to call. The CDR3 has 13 residues. CDR1 and CDR2 from the germline V gene are SGHAT and FQNNGV. Deletions cut 2 bases from V and 5 bases from J, with 6 bases between. CDR3 in DNA: TGTGCCAGCAGCTTAACACGGACCGGGGAGCTGTTTTTT. Translated, it gives CASSLTRTGELFF.

The chain joins TRBV29-1 to TRBJ2-2; no clear D gene. The CDR3 is made up of 14 amino acids. CDR1 and CDR2 from the germline V gene are SQVTM and ANQGSEA. Trimming cost V 4 bases and J 1 base, with 10 bases left between them. CDR3 in DNA: TGCAGCGTTGCCCCGGACCGGAACACCGGGGAGCTGTTTTTT. It is translated as CSVAPDRNTGELFF.

The chain joins TRBV5-6 to TRBJ1-3; D gene ambiguous. The germline CDR1 and CDR2 sequences are SGHDT and YYEEEE. The CDR3 extends over 12 amino acids. Trimming pared 0 bases from V and 11 bases from J, leaving 9 bases between. CDR3 DNA sequence: TGTGCCAGCAGCTTGGAGGGAGAGTCCATATATTTT. This encodes CASSLEGESIYF.

The chain is built from TRBV7-8 and TRBJ2-2, with D unclear. V lost 3 bases to trimming and J lost 2 bases, with 10 bases between them. Germline V gene data show CDR1 as SGHVS and CDR2 as FQNEAQ. CDR3 length: 15 residues. CDR3 sequence reads: CASSFLSSNTGELFF. CDR3 nucleotide sequence: TGTGCCAGCAGCTTTCTTTCGTCTAACACCGGGGAGCTGTTTTTT.

This chain links TRBV12-3 or TRBV12-4 with TRBJ1-1, with D possibly being TRBD1 (6 bases). CDR3 length: 13 amino acids. V lost 10 bases to trimming and J lost 4 bases, with 16 bases between them. The CDR3 loop is CATLTGRGTEAFF. The DNA for the CDR3 is TGTGCCACGTTAACCGGCAGGGGCACTGAAGCTTTCTTT.

V is TRBV5-1 and J is TRBJ2-3; 9 bases fit TRBD2. CDR1 and CDR2 from the germline V gene are SGHRS and YFSETQ. This CDR3 comprises 17 residues. V gave up 4 bases and J gave up 1 base; unmatched junction bases: 10. The DNA of the CDR3 is TGCGCCAGCAGCCTCCGGGGTAGCGGGAGCGGCACAGATACGCAGTATTTT. Amino acids: CASSLRGSGSGTDTQYF. Looking up the rest from reference TRBV5-1 and TRBJ2-3 gives the full variable domain: KAGVTQTPRYLIKTRGQQVTLSCSPISGHRSVSWYQQTPGQGLQFLFEYFSETQRNKGNFPGRFSGRQFSNSRSEMNVSTLELGDSALYLCASSLRGSGSGTDTQYFGPGTRLTVL.

This clone was found a few times. J is TRBJ2-2 and V is TRBV5-1, with 7 bases matching TRBD1. Germline V gene lookup returns CDR1 SGHRS and CDR2 YFSETQ. This CDR3 region has 14 residues. J gave up 7 bases and V 1 base, and 4 bases lay outside the gene matches. In nucleotides, the CDR3 is TGCGCCAGCAGCTTGCAAGGGGGCGGCGGGGAGCTGTTTTTT. Residues: CASSLQGGGGELFF.

The rearrangement links TRBV7-8 to TRBJ1-2; D is possibly TRBD1 (6 bases). The CDR3 extends over 16 amino acids. The germline V and J ends were trimmed by 0 bases and 3 bases, with 14 bases remaining between them. Germline V gene lookup returns CDR1 SGHVS and CDR2 FQNEAQ. The CDR3 DNA sequence: TGTGCCAGCAGCTTAGCGTCGGGGGGGCGCGACTATGGCTACACCTTC. This codes for CASSLASGGRDYGYTF.

The genes are TRBV9 and TRBJ1-3, with 11 bases matching TRBD1. The CDR3 consists of 18 residues. From germline, CDR1 is SGDLS and CDR2 YYNGEE. With V trimmed by 5 bases and J by 0 bases, 10 bases remained unmatched. CDR3 sequence reads: CASSFGQGATSSGNTIYF. The CDR3 DNA follows: TGTGCCAGCAGTTTCGGACAGGGGGCCACAAGCTCTGGAAACACCATATATTTT.

This clone was counted once. This chain uses TRBV6-5 with TRBJ1-3, with D unresolved. This CDR3 region has 15 residues. Germline CDR1 is MNHEY and CDR2 is SVGAGI. V lost 2 bases and J 0 bases, leaving 8 bases between the germline ends. CDR3 protein: CASSYRAHSGNTIYF. As DNA, the CDR3 is TGTGCCAGCAGTTACAGGGCCCACTCTGGAAACACCATATATTTT.

V usage is TRBV5-5 and J usage is TRBJ1-1, with a weak D call TRBD1 (5 bases). V lost 0 bases, J lost 3 bases, and 15 bases lay in between. The CDR3 is made up of 16 amino acids. The germline V gene has CDR1 SGHKS and CDR2 YYEKEE (reference sequence). The CDR3: CASSLEFRPGDTEAFF. CDR3 nucleotide sequence: TGTGCCAGCAGCTTGGAGTTCCGGCCGGGGGACACTGAAGCTTTCTTT.

The chain couples TRBV6-4 to TRBJ2-3, with 7 bases matching TRBD2. This CDR3 region has 15 residues. V trimming: 7 bases; J trimming: 0 bases; junction bases outside the gene matches: 7. Germline CDR1 is MRHNA and CDR2 is SNTAGT. DNA of the CDR3: TGTGCCAGCACCCCCATAGCGGGTAGCACAGATACGCAGTATTTT. This codes for CASTPIAGSTDTQYF.

The chain combines TRBV5-6 with TRBJ2-3; a possible D gene is TRBD2 (7 bases). Trimming took 5 bases from V and 4 from J, leaving 20 bases between them. Per germline, CDR1 SGHDT and CDR2 YYEEEE. The CDR3 is made up of 16 amino acids. The CDR3 nucleotides read TGTGCCAGCAGTCAAGACCGGGGCGGGGGCTCAGATACGCAGTATTTT. Translating it yields CASSQDRGGGSDTQYF.

J is TRBJ1-5 and V is TRBV27; D unresolved. CDR3 size: 14 residues. Trimming left V 6 bases short and J 1 base short, with 10 bases between. CDR1 and CDR2 from the germline V gene are MNHEY and SMNVEV (reference sequence). CDR3 sequence reads: CASSSLVSNQPQHF. CDR3 DNA: TGTGCCAGCAGCTCTCTAGTAAGCAATCAGCCCCAGCATTTT.

As for this clone: The same CDR3 is also encoded by other DNA sequences in this sample. CDR3 coding DNA: TGTGCCAGCAGCCGGGACAGGGGGAATGAAAAACTGTTTTTT. It specifies CASSRDRGNEKLFF. This chain links TRBV9 with TRBJ1-4; 11 bases match TRBD1. The V segment lost 4 bases and the J segment 5 bases; nucleotides outside the gene matches: 1. Germline loops: CDR1 SGDLS, CDR2 YYNGEE. CDR3 size: 14 residues.

This clone has more than one count but fewer than ten. The chain links TRBV2 to TRBJ2-5; a weak D match, TRBD2 (7 bases). Germline V gene data show CDR1 as SNHLY and CDR2 as FYNNEI. V lost 5 bases, J lost 5 bases, and 12 bases lay in between. The CDR3 is 13 residues long. The DNA for the CDR3 is TGTGCCAGCAGTCGTGGGAGGGGGGAGACCCAGTACTTC. Its protein product is CASSRGRGETQYF.

The chain joins TRBV27 to TRBJ1-6; TRBD1 matches at 8 bases. The V gene end was trimmed by 3 bases and the J gene end by 7 bases; junction bases not matched to a gene: 5. This CDR3 is built from 15 residues. Germline assignment: CDR1 MNHEY and CDR2 SMNVEV (reference sequence). The CDR3 DNA reads TGTGCCAGCAGTTTGTTCAGGGGGCAGAATTCACCCCTCCACTTT. Protein: CASSLFRGQNSPLHF.

The chain recombines TRBV20-1 with TRBJ1-1, with D perhaps matching TRBD1 (5 bases). There are 11 residues in the CDR3. The V gene's germline CDR1 is DFQATT and CDR2 SNEGSKA (reference sequence). The CDR3 nucleotides are TGCAGCGGGATCGGGGCAGACGAAGCTTTCTTT. Encoded protein: CSGIGADEAFF.

This clone is a singleton in its sample. The V call is TRBV5-1, the J call TRBJ1-2, with D possibly being TRBD1 (6 bases). This CDR3 has 14 residues. Trimming cost V 0 bases and J 4 bases, with 10 bases left between them. The germline V gene encodes CDR1 SGHRS and CDR2 YFSETQ. The CDR3 spells CASSLDRAAYGYTF. CDR3 nucleotide sequence: TGCGCCAGCAGCTTGGACAGGGCCGCCTATGGCTACACCTTC.

The chain couples TRBV4-1 to TRBJ2-1; 9 bases are a match to TRBD1. This CDR3 has 17 amino acids. Germline V gene lookup returns CDR1 MGHRA and CDR2 YSYEKL. Unmatched junction bases numbered 10, after V lost 0 bases and J lost 7 bases. The CDR3 spells CASSQDRTGGGWNEQFF. The CDR3 nucleotides are TGCGCCAGCAGCCAAGATCGTACAGGGGGCGGTTGGAATGAGCAGTTCTTC.